This T cell receptor (beta chain) comes out of a study of cytomegalovirus exposure and HLA in healthy donors. Study-wide results and caveats: With further analysis later on, most CMV-associated TCR beta chains appeared HLA-restricted. Segments of the TCR beta V type were, in most cases, productive about 87% or about 30% of the time in an earlier analysis.

This PCR relied on a set of 60 Vbeta primers and 13 Jbeta primers. In the study's own analysis: Later analysis identified tens of millions of unique TCR beta chains, approximately 10 million shared. The table came from immunoSEQ multiplex PCR; TCRdb's copy has only in-frame clones and leaves some out. From that table come the V and J calls and clone size; the DNA was used to work out D and trimming. Here the sample spans 55,000 to 85,000 clones, around 72% being singletons. As to this clone: Its antigen remains unidentified.

CDR3 length: 15 residues. Germline loops: CDR1 SGHDN, CDR2 FVKESK. Between the trimmed V and J ends, which lost 4 bases and 0 bases, there was a span of 13 bases. The sequence derives from a woman in her forties in good health and CMV-seropositive. This chain joins TRBV14 and TRBJ2-7, with D perhaps TRBD2 (6 bases). Sequencing input: PBMCs. This CDR3 reads CASSRAGTSSYEQYF. The CDR3 bases are TGTGCCAGCAGCCGAGCCGGGACTTCCTCCTACGAGCAGTACTTC.